This TCR beta chain was retrieved from a study of T-cell reconstitution after alpha-beta-depleted transplantation in children. It was with unique molecular identifiers that the TCRbeta library was prepared. TCRdb re-called the PCR reads through MiXCR, storing one row per CDR3 protein. The sample includes some 200,000 distinct CDR3 sequences, roughly 6.5% of them seen just once. Study findings and constraints: The study reportedly traced alpha-beta T cells about two months after transplant to several hundred expanded graft clones. Surviving recipient T cells and thymic progenitors produced the high day-60 TCRbeta diversity seen in some patients.

Comment on this clonotype: The antigen remains unidentified.

The source was PBMCs, collected before TCRalphabeta/CD19-depleted stem cell transplant. This clonotype was obtained from a girl less than two years old with combined immunodeficiency, due to receive a stem cell transplant.

CDR3 sequence (DNA): TGTGCCAGCAGTGTCGGACAGGGGGCTTCTGAAAAACTGTTTTTT. Its protein is CASSVGQGASEKLFF. The chain links TRBV27 to TRBJ1-4, with 11 positions matching TRBD1. With V trimmed by 5 bases and J by 7 bases, 6 bases remained unmatched. CDR1 and CDR2 from the germline V gene are MNHEY and SMNVEV (reference sequence). This CDR3 contains 15 residues.